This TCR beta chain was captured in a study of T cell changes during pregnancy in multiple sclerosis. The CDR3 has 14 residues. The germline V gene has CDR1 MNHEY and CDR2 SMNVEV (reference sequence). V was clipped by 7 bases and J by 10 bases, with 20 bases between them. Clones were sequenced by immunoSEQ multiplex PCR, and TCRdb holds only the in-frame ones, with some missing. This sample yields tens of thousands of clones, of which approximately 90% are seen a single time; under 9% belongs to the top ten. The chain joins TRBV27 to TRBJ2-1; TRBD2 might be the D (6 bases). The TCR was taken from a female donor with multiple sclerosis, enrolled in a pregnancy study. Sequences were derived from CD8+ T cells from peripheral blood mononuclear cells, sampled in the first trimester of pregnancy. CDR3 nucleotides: TGTGCCAGCATAGGGTCGACTAGAAGAAGAGAGCAGTTCTTC. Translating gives CASIGSTRRREQFF.